This is a list of T cell receptor beta chains from one sample in a study of blood T cell repertoires in COVID-19. The table came from immunoSEQ multiplex PCR; TCRdb's copy has only in-frame clones and leaves some out. This table has a few hundred thousand clones, about nine tenths appearing once. Sequencing was carried out using peripheral blood. Receptor source: a woman under 40 with COVID-19, enrolled during active disease. CDR3s include the opening cysteine and the closing phenylalanine or tryptophan. The D gene is left open where the match is weak. For some rows the clone size is stated as once, few or many, or as a class when expanded; others skip it.

j_gene | v_gene | abundance | d_gene | CDR3nt | CDR3aa
TRBJ1-2 | TRBV4-2 | - | - | TGTGCCAGCAGCCACCCCCGGGAGGGGGACTATGGCTACACCTTC | CASSHPREGDYGYTF
TRBJ2-7 | TRBV11-3 | many | - | TGTGCCAGCAGCCAACACAGGGAGGGCGAGCAGTACTTC | CASSQHREGEQYF
TRBJ2-5 | TRBV19 | once | - | TGTGCCAGTAGTATCGGTCAGGGTGCGCGGGAGACCCAGTACTTC | CASSIGQGARETQYF
TRBJ2-6 | TRBV2 | - | TRBD1 | TGTGCCAGCAGTCCCACAGGGGTTTCCGGGGCCAACGTCCTGACTTTC | CASSPTGVSGANVLTF
TRBJ2-3 | TRBV9 | - | - | TGTGCCAGCAACGCGGAAGGAGAAGGCACAGATACGCAGTATTTT | CASNAEGEGTDTQYF
TRBJ1-5 | TRBV7-9 | - | TRBD1 | TGTGCCAGCAGCACGGGACAGAGGAATCAGCCCCAGCATTTT | CASSTGQRNQPQHF
TRBJ1-3 | TRBV6-5 | - | - | TGTGCCAGCAGTTACTCGGCAGGGGACTCTGGAAACACCATATATTTT | CASSYSAGDSGNTIYF
TRBJ1-2 | TRBV11-2 | - | TRBD1 | TGTGCCAGCAGCTTTATAACAGGGGTTGGCTACACCTTC | CASSFITGVGYTF
TRBJ2-5 | TRBV11-2 | once | - | TGTGCCAGCAGCGAGGGCCTATCCACGGTGGAGACCCAGTACTTC | CASSEGLSTVETQYF
TRBJ1-5 | TRBV28 | - | - | TGTGCCAGCACAGTGACTGCCTCCAATCAGCCCCAGCATTTT | CASTVTASNQPQHF
TRBJ1-1 | TRBV9 | - | TRBD1 | TGTGCCAGCAGCGTAGGGACAGGGGTTCAAGCTTTCTTT | CASSVGTGVQAFF
TRBJ2-7 | TRBV12-3/TRBV12-4 | - | - | TGTGCCAGCAGTTTCGGGAGCTCCTACGAGCAGTACTTC | CASSFGSSYEQYF
TRBJ1-2 | TRBV5-1 | - | - | TGCGCCAGCAGCTTGGCCCCAGAGCGGAACTCAGGCTACACCTTC | CASSLAPERNSGYTF
TRBJ2-2 | TRBV18 | - | TRBD2 | TGTGCCAGCTCACCCCGGGCTAGCGGGGGGTCCAACACCGGGGAGCTGTTTTTT | CASSPRASGGSNTGELFF
TRBJ2-1 | TRBV6-5 | once | TRBD1 | TGTGCCAGCAGTTACTGGTCCGGGACAGGGAGTGAGCAGTTCTTC | CASSYWSGTGSEQFF
TRBJ1-2 | TRBV19 | - | TRBD1 | TGTGCCAGTAGTATAGCCGCGACAGGGGCCTATGGCTACACCTTC | CASSIAATGAYGYTF
TRBJ1-1 | TRBV10-3 | - | - | TGTGCCATCAGACAGGGAGAATTGACTGAAGCTTTCTTT | CAIRQGELTEAFF
TRBJ2-2 | TRBV18 | - | - | TGTGCCAGCTCTCCCGCGGGAACCGGGGAGCTGTTTTTT | CASSPAGTGELFF
TRBJ1-1 | TRBV29-1 | - | - | TGCAGCGTTGGGGCCGGAGGGTGGGACACTGAAGCTTTCTTT | CSVGAGGWDTEAFF
TRBJ2-5 | TRBV4-3 | - | - | TGCGCCAGCAGTCAAGGTTACGGGGAAGAGACCCAGTACTTC | CASSQGYGEETQYF
TRBJ1-3 | TRBV29-1 | - | - | TGCAGCGTGACCGTAGTGGGCCTCTCTGGAAACACCATATATTTT | CSVTVVGLSGNTIYF
TRBJ1-1 | TRBV6-5 | - | TRBD1 | TGTGCCAGCAGTTACACAGGGGATACTGAAGCTTTCTTT | CASSYTGDTEAFF
TRBJ1-3 | TRBV10-3 | - | - | TGTGCCATCAGTGAGTCGGAAGCGGCGCCCTCTGGAAACACCATATATTTT | CAISESEAAPSGNTIYF
TRBJ2-3 | TRBV20-1 | - | - | TGCAGTGCTCCCACTAGGAACACGCAGTATTTT | CSAPTRNTQYF
TRBJ1-1 | TRBV4-2 | - | - | TGTGCCAGCAGCCCCCCGAGGCAGAACACTGAAGCTTTCTTT | CASSPPRQNTEAFF
TRBJ1-1 | TRBV3-1/TRBV3-2 | few | - | TGTGCCAGCAGCCCCTTCTCGGTAATAACTGAAGCTTTCTTT | CASSPFSVITEAFF
TRBJ2-1 | TRBV15 | - | TRBD2 | TGTGCCACCAGCCGCGACTTTGCCGGGACTAACGATGAGCAGTTCTTC | CATSRDFAGTNDEQFF
TRBJ1-3 | TRBV2 | - | TRBD1 | TGTGCCAGCAGGCAGGGGGACACCGTAATCGGAAACACCATATATTTT | CASRQGDTVIGNTIYF
TRBJ1-2 | TRBV2 | - | TRBD1 | TGTGCCAGCAGTGGGGACAGTTCATATGGCTACACCTTC | CASSGDSSYGYTF
TRBJ1-2 | TRBV3-1/TRBV3-2 | few | - | TGTGCCAGCAGCCAAAATCCCTTATTCCGGGCAGGACAAAACTATGGCTACACCTTC | CASSQNPLFRAGQNYGYTF
TRBJ2-5 | TRBV27 | once | - | TGTGCCAGCAGTTTAATTCCGCAGGGACAAGAGACCCAGTACTTC | CASSLIPQGQETQYF
TRBJ1-5 | TRBV6-5 | - | TRBD1 | TGTGCCAGCAGCACGACAGGGTCCGGCAATCAGCCCCAGCATTTT | CASSTTGSGNQPQHF
TRBJ2-5 | TRBV7-9 | - | - | TGTGCCAGCAGCCTCGACTGGGAGACCCAGTACTTC | CASSLDWETQYF
TRBJ1-2 | TRBV29-1 | - | - | TGCAGCGTAGATCGCCTCACAGGGTTTTCGGACTATGGCTACACCTTC | CSVDRLTGFSDYGYTF
TRBJ2-3 | TRBV5-5 | few | - | TGTGCCGGGGCGCCTGGCCACACAGATACGCAGTATTTT | CAGAPGHTDTQYF
TRBJ1-1 | TRBV12-3/TRBV12-4 | - | - | TGTGCCAGCAGTTTTAGAGGGAACACTGAAGCTTTCTTT | CASSFRGNTEAFF
TRBJ2-1 | TRBV5-4 | - | TRBD2 | TGTGCCAGCAACCCAGGGACTAGCGGGTCCTACAATGAGCAGTTCTTC | CASNPGTSGSYNEQFF
TRBJ2-5 | TRBV28 | - | - | TGTGCCAGCAGCCCCGGTACCGCCCCCCGCCCCCAAGAGACCCAGTACTTC | CASSPGTAPRPQETQYF
TRBJ1-6 | TRBV14 | - | - | TGTGCCAGCAGCCCAGGGGTTGCTAATTCACCCCTCCACTTT | CASSPGVANSPLHF
TRBJ1-6 | TRBV2 | - | - | TGTGCCAGCAAAGGAGGTGCCGGGTTCGGGGCCCTCCACTTT | CASKGGAGFGALHF
TRBJ1-2 | TRBV28 | - | - | TGTGCCAGCAGTTTGAGCTTTAGCTTGGATGTCTATGGCTACACCTTC | CASSLSFSLDVYGYTF
TRBJ1-2 | TRBV2 | few | - | TGTGCCAGCAGTGGGTCGGGGAACTATGGCTACACCTTC | CASSGSGNYGYTF
TRBJ1-2 | TRBV14 | - | - | TGTGCCAGCAGCCAAGTTCTCGTTGGCTACACCTTC | CASSQVLVGYTF
TRBJ1-2 | TRBV5-4 | - | - | TGTGCCAGCAGCTTGTTGCTGGGGGGATCGAGATATGGCTACACCTTC | CASSLLLGGSRYGYTF
TRBJ2-3 | TRBV5-1 | - | - | TGCGCCAGCAGCTTGGCCGCGGCAGTTGATACGCAGTATTTT | CASSLAAAVDTQYF
TRBJ2-3 | TRBV7-9 | once | TRBD2 | TGTGCCAGCAGCCACAGCGGGGAGGCAGATACGCAGTATTTT | CASSHSGEADTQYF